Below, 31 T cell receptor beta chains from the same sample are listed, as sequenced in a study. MiXCR, applied by TCRdb to the 5' RACE reads, yields one record per CDR3 protein. The table has 30,000 to 40,000 distinct CDR3 sequences, approximately 27% seen once; the top ten hold less than 4%. Material: naive CD4+ T cells sorted from a lymph node. As to subset: naive CD4+ T cells, CD4+CD45RA+CD25-. The receptor set was obtained from a female donor with breast cancer.

This clonotype was observed a handful of times. The chain is built from TRBV24-1 and TRBJ2-5; TRBD1 or TRBD2 may be the D gene (7 bases each). The V gene lost 4 bases and the J gene lost 3 bases, with 17 bases spanning the gap. Germline loops: CDR1 KGHDR, CDR2 SFDVKD. The CDR3 sequence is 16 residues long. CDR3 protein: CATSDPHRGGEETQYF. CDR3 nucleotides: TGTGCCACCAGTGACCCGCACAGGGGAGGGGAAGAGACCCAGTACTTC.

This clonotype showed up just a few times. The rearrangement uses TRBV12-3 or TRBV12-4 and TRBJ2-1; D gene unclear. The CDR3 is 12 residues long. Trimming took off 4 bases at V and 8 bases at J, with 9 bases between the two ends. CDR3 in DNA: TGTGCCAGCAGTTACGGACGCCATGAGCAGTTCTTC. Amino acid sequence: CASSYGRHEQFF.

This clonotype was picked up a small number of times. The chain carries TRBV9 and TRBJ2-5; 10 bases agree with TRBD1. The length of the CDR3 is 15 residues. Germline-derived CDR1 and CDR2 are SGDLS and YYNGEE. J gave up 2 bases and V 6 bases, and 7 bases lay outside the gene matches. As DNA, the CDR3 is TGTGCCAGCACTAGACAGGGGGCGAGTCAAGAGACCCAGTACTTC. Translation gives CASTRQGASQETQYF.

With respect to this clonotype: With a much larger clone just one base away, this may be a read error. This chain uses TRBV7-2 with TRBJ2-1; 9 positions agree with TRBD2. From germline, CDR1 is SGHTA and CDR2 FQGNSA. The length of the CDR3 is 14 residues. Unmatched junction bases numbered 5, after V lost 1 base and J lost 10 bases. CDR3 nucleotides: TGTACCAGCAGCTTAGGCGTGACTAGCGGAGAGCAGTTCTTC. Translated, it gives CTSSLGVTSGEQFF.

This clonotype has only a few counts. V is TRBV5-1 and J is TRBJ2-7; 13 bases match TRBD2. V shed 0 bases and J 7 bases; nucleotides not matched to a gene: 1. The CDR3 runs to 14 residues. CDR1 is SGHRS and CDR2 is YFSETQ in the germline V gene. CDR3 region: CASSLAGLAGEQYF. CDR3 DNA: TGCGCCAGCAGCTTGGCGGGACTAGCGGGAGAGCAGTACTTC.

There are many counts of this clonotype. The chain uses TRBV20-1 and TRBJ2-2; D is possibly TRBD1 (6 bases). Germline loops: CDR1 DFQATT, CDR2 SNEGSKA (reference sequence). Trimming took 6 bases from V and 6 from J, leaving 14 bases between them. The CDR3 covers 13 residues. CDR3 in DNA: TGCAGTGCCTTGAAACAGGGCGCCGGGGAGCTGTTTTTT. This encodes CSALKQGAGELFF.

In its sample, this clonotype was seen a few times. The chain employs TRBV2 and TRBJ2-7, with 9 bases lining up with TRBD1. The V segment lost 6 bases and the J segment 4 bases; nucleotides outside the gene matches: 10. CDR3 length equals 15 residues. The germline V gene encodes CDR1 SNHLY and CDR2 FYNNEI. The CDR3 region has the DNA TGTGCCAGCAGGGATGCCGGGACAGGGTTGTACGAGCAGTACTTC. Its translation is CASRDAGTGLYEQYF.

A remark on this clonotype: A much larger clone is a single base away; this may be a read error. This chain connects TRBV20-1 to TRBJ2-5; 7 bases line up with TRBD2. Germline CDR1 reads DFQATT; CDR2 reads SNEGSKA (reference sequence). V trimming: 5 bases; J trimming: 0 bases; junction bases outside the gene matches: 6. CDR3 length equals 14 residues. The CDR3 reads CSALSGGDQETQYF. The CDR3 DNA follows: TGCAGTGCTCTGTCGGGGGGAGACCAAGAGACCCAGTACTTC.

The V call is TRBV7-3, the J call TRBJ2-2; the D gene could be TRBD1 or TRBD2 (7 bases each). V lost 3 bases to trimming and J lost 1 base, with 15 bases between them. Germline V gene data show CDR1 as SGHTA and CDR2 as FQGTGA. CDR3 length: 17 residues. CDR3 bases: TGTGCCAGCAGCTTCAGGGGGGGGGCGCAGAACACCGGGGAGCTGTTTTTT. Translation: CASSFRGGAQNTGELFF.

This chain links TRBV28 with TRBJ1-2; 10 nucleotides match TRBD1. The CDR3 is made up of 16 amino acids. V was clipped by 7 bases and J by 4 bases; unmatched bases: 12. Germline CDR1 reads MDHEN; CDR2 reads SYDVKM. The CDR3 region has the DNA TGTGCCAGCACCCCCTATAGGACAGGGGGAGGCTATGGCTACACCTTC. As protein: CASTPYRTGGGYGYTF.

J is TRBJ2-2 and V is TRBV12-3 or TRBV12-4; tentative D call: TRBD2 (5 bases). This CDR3 comprises 14 residues. With 6 bases removed from V and 6 bases from J, the gap between germline ends came to 14 bases. The CDR3 nucleotides are TGTGCCAGCAGGTCGCAACTAGAGTCCGGGGAGCTGTTTTTT. Its translation: CASRSQLESGELFF.

This clonotype has a count of ten or more. The rearrangement links TRBV5-1 to TRBJ1-5; D might be TRBD1 (5 bases). V shed 4 bases and J shed 0 bases, with 11 bases lying between them. Looked up from germline, CDR1 is SGHRS and CDR2 is YFSETQ. This CDR3 is built from 15 residues. The CDR3 DNA sequence: TGCGCCAGCAGCCCGGGGGTCAGTAGCAATCAGCCCCAGCATTTT. Amino acids: CASSPGVSSNQPQHF.

This clonotype was detected a few times. The chain combines TRBV12-3 or TRBV12-4 with TRBJ1-1; D not resolved. The V and J ends lost 5 bases and 7 bases respectively, with 5 bases between them. The CDR3 runs to 10 residues. DNA for the CDR3: TGTGCCAGCAGTATTAATGAAGCTTTCTTT. As protein: CASSINEAFF.

The chain combines TRBV18 with TRBJ2-1; TRBD1 matches 7 bases. The ends lost 3 bases at V and 5 bases at J; junction bases unmatched: 1. CDR1 KGHSH and CDR2 LQKENI come from the germline V gene. The CDR3 length is 13 residues. In DNA form, the CDR3 reads TGTGCCAGCTCACCGGGACAGAACAATGAGCAGTTCTTC. This sequence encodes CASSPGQNNEQFF.

The chain is built from TRBV29-1 and TRBJ1-2; no clear D gene. V was pared by 0 bases and J by 4 bases, with 12 bases between. Looked up from germline, CDR1 is SQVTM and CDR2 is ANQGSEA. The CDR3 loop spans 14 amino acids. CDR3 DNA sequence: TGCAGCGTTGAAGATCCTAGATCCTCCTATGGCTACACCTTC. The encoded protein is CSVEDPRSSYGYTF.

This clonotype is medium-sized by share. The V call is TRBV7-7, the J call TRBJ2-7, with D perhaps TRBD2 (5 bases). The CDR3 spans 12 residues. V was cut by 5 bases and J by 6 bases, with 11 bases left in between. Per the germline V gene, CDR1 is SSHAT and CDR2 is FNYEAQ (reference sequence). Here the CDR3 DNA reads TGTGCCAGCAGCATGGGCAGCGGCGAGCAGTACTTC. Translation gives CASSMGSGEQYF.

There are a few counts of this clonotype. V gene TRBV9 combines with J gene TRBJ2-5, with D unresolved. The V gene lost 2 bases and the J gene lost 4 bases, with 12 bases spanning the gap. This CDR3 comprises 14 residues. Germline V gene data show CDR1 as SGDLS and CDR2 as YYNGEE. CDR3 bases: TGTGCCAGCAGCGTGGGTCTCGGAAGAGAGACCCAGTACTTC. Its translation: CASSVGLGRETQYF. Together with reference TRBV9 and TRBJ2-5, the CDR3 gives the full variable domain: DSGVTQTPKHLITATGQRVTLRCSPRSGDLSVYWYQQSLDQGLQFLIQYYNGEERAKGNILERFSAQQFPDLHSELNLSSLELGDSALYFCASSVGLGRETQYFGPGTRLLVL.

This clonotype was counted ten times or more. The rearrangement uses TRBV28 and TRBJ1-5; tentative D call: TRBD1 (6 bases). The V end was cut by 8 bases, the J end by 4 bases, with 12 bases between. The CDR3 sequence is 13 residues long. Germline CDR1 reads MDHEN; CDR2 reads SYDVKM. Here the CDR3 DNA reads TGTGCCAGCGTTGGGGGGACAAATCAGCCCCAGCATTTT. Translating gives CASVGGTNQPQHF.

The chain combines TRBV3-1 with TRBJ1-1; no reliable D call. V lost 3 bases, J lost 3 bases, and 8 bases lay in between. Germline lookup yields CDR1 LGHDT and CDR2 YNNKEL (reference sequence). CDR3 length: 13 amino acids. CDR3 sequence reads: CASSQGRDTEAFF. The CDR3 DNA reads TGTGCCAGCAGCCAGGGGAGGGACACTGAAGCTTTCTTT.

V is TRBV7-2 and J is TRBJ2-7; maybe TRBD2 (6 bases). The V end was cut by 5 bases, the J end by 2 bases, with 13 bases between. Germline lookup yields CDR1 SGHTA and CDR2 FQGNSA. CDR3 length: 14 amino acids. CDR3 region: CASSPVGGPYEQYF. The CDR3 DNA is TGTGCCAGCAGCCCTGTTGGAGGGCCCTACGAGCAGTACTTC.

The V and J genes are TRBV6-5 and TRBJ2-7, with 7 bases matching TRBD1. CDR1 is MNHEY and CDR2 is SVGAGI in the germline V gene. V shed 5 bases, J shed 0 bases, and the junction held 7 bases outside the gene matches. CDR3 size: 15 residues. CDR3 bases: TGTGCCAGCAGTCACCGGACAGGCTACTCCTACGAGCAGTACTTC. Translating it yields CASSHRTGYSYEQYF.

CDR3 bases: TGCGCCAGCAGCTTGGCGGGCGGAGCTAACTATGGCTACACCTTC. This sequence encodes CASSLAGGANYGYTF. V usage is TRBV5-1 and J usage is TRBJ1-2; D gene unclear. The ends were cut back, 0 bases at V and 0 bases at J, with 9 bases in the middle. From germline, CDR1 is SGHRS and CDR2 YFSETQ. The CDR3 length is 15 residues.

The table lists this clonotype with a few counts. Relative to the germline gene, one junction end is altered; a read error may explain this. The rearrangement links TRBV12-3 or TRBV12-4 to TRBJ2-4; the match to TRBD2 covers 8 bases. The CDR3 is 15 residues long. CDR3 loop: CASSQRERGKDIQYF. CDR3 DNA: TGTGCCAGCAGTCAGCGGGAGAGGGGCAAAGACATTCAGTACTTC.

This chain links TRBV7-8 with TRBJ1-1; TRBD1 is a possible D gene (6 bases). The germline CDR1 and CDR2 sequences are SGHVS and FQNEAQ. Between the trimmed V and J ends, which lost 2 bases and 0 bases, there was a span of 10 bases. There are 15 residues in the CDR3. The CDR3 loop reads CASSLLAGVNTEAFF. Written as DNA, the CDR3 is TGTGCCAGCAGCTTATTGGCAGGGGTGAACACTGAAGCTTTCTTT.

As concerns this clonotype: Possible read error: a much larger clone is one base away. The genes are TRBV4-2 and TRBJ2-7; the match to TRBD1 covers 7 bases. CDR1 and CDR2 from the germline V gene are LGHNA and YNFKEQ. The CDR3 length is 14 residues. The CDR3 sequence is CTSSQERQGYEQYF. CDR3 nucleotides: TGTACCAGCAGCCAAGAGCGACAGGGCTACGAGCAGTACTTC.

The rearrangement uses TRBV7-6 and TRBJ2-7, with TRBD2 as a possible D gene (7 bases). CDR3 length equals 15 residues. V was pared by 6 bases and J by 0 bases, with 15 bases between. Germline V gives CDR1 SGHVS, CDR2 FNYEAQ. DNA for the CDR3: TGTGCCAGCAGGAGGGGGGGCGGGAGCTCCTACGAGCAGTACTTC. This translates into CASRRGGGSSYEQYF.

This clonotype appeared many times. This chain links TRBV6-1 with TRBJ2-4; D is unresolved. This CDR3 has 15 amino acids. Germline assignment: CDR1 MNHNS and CDR2 SASEGT. Between the trimmed V and J ends, which lost 1 base and 6 bases, there was a span of 13 bases. CDR3: CASSEGPSQSNIQYF. The DNA for the CDR3 is TGTGCCAGCAGTGAAGGCCCCTCCCAATCAAACATTCAGTACTTC.

This clonotype was seen at least ten times. The chain combines TRBV7-9 with TRBJ1-1; D unresolved. CDR1 SEHNR and CDR2 FQNEAQ come from the germline V gene (reference sequence). Trimming cost V 8 bases and J 3 bases, with 16 bases left between them. The CDR3 is 14 amino acids. The CDR3 DNA reads as TGTGCCAGCGAGCTCGGCGCATGGGACACTGAAGCTTTCTTT. This translates into CASELGAWDTEAFF.

In its sample, this clonotype was seen a few times. V and J are TRBV27 and TRBJ1-3, with D unclear. CDR1 MNHEY and CDR2 SMNVEV come from the germline V gene (reference sequence). The CDR3 loop spans 11 amino acids. Trimming shortened V by 11 bases and J by 3 bases, and 8 bases separated the two germline ends. The CDR3 DNA follows: TGTGCCGTATGGGGTGGAAACACCATATATTTT. Protein product: CAVWGGNTIYF.

The gene calls are TRBV5-4 and TRBJ2-1, with 7 bases identical to TRBD2. The CDR3 is 12 amino acids. Germline-derived CDR1 and CDR2 are SGHNT and YYREEE (reference sequence). The trim removed 2 bases at V and 11 bases at J, leaving 4 bases unmatched. The CDR3 reads CASSLSGGQQFF. CDR3 nucleotide sequence: TGTGCCAGCAGCTTATCGGGGGGACAGCAGTTCTTC.

Only a few counts were recorded for this clonotype. The chain has TRBV28 and TRBJ1-5; D not resolved. Trimming left V 3 bases short and J 0 bases short, with 6 bases between. CDR1 is MDHEN and CDR2 is SYDVKM in the germline V gene. CDR3 size: 14 residues. The chain's CDR3 is CASSLHTSNQPQHF. CDR3 nucleotides: TGTGCCAGCAGTTTGCATACTAGCAATCAGCCCCAGCATTTT.